One and the same sample provided the 18 T cell receptor beta chains below, sequenced in a study of cytotoxic CD8 clonotypes in ibrutinib-treated CLL. Produced via immunoSEQ multiplex PCR; TCRdb's table is partial and in-frame only. The sample lists about 76,000 clones, around four fifths occurring once. This material consisted of PBMCs, taken after 24 months of ibrutinib treatment. The source is a human donor with chronic lymphocytic leukemia.

CDR3 coding DNA: TGTGCCAGCAGCCCAGGGGTGGGGGGGTCCCAGCATTTT. This encodes CASSPGVGGSQHF. The V and J genes are TRBV5-6 and TRBJ1-5, with D possibly TRBD1 on 6 matching bases. The germline CDR1 and CDR2 sequences are SGHDT and YYEEEE. The CDR3 length is 13 residues. With 4 bases removed from V and 11 bases from J, the gap between germline ends came to 16 bases.

The chain links TRBV9 to TRBJ2-2; possibly TRBD1 for D (6 bases). This CDR3 region has 15 residues. Germline lookup yields CDR1 SGDLS and CDR2 YYNGEE. The ends were cut back, 0 bases at V and 6 bases at J, with 12 bases in the middle. The CDR3 spells CASSVASQGSGELFF. CDR3 in DNA: TGTGCCAGCAGCGTAGCATCGCAGGGGTCCGGGGAGCTGTTTTTT.

V gene TRBV5-4 combines with J gene TRBJ2-2; no definite D call. The germline CDR1 and CDR2 sequences are SGHNT and YYREEE (reference sequence). The ends were cut back, 1 base at V and 2 bases at J, with 6 bases in the middle. The CDR3 runs to 14 residues. The CDR3 DNA follows: TGTGCCAGCAGCTTGACAGTCAACACCGGGGAGCTGTTTTTT. This sequence encodes CASSLTVNTGELFF.

This clone has more than one count but fewer than ten. V and J are TRBV6-5 and TRBJ1-3; 7 bases line up with TRBD1. Germline V gives CDR1 MNHEY, CDR2 SVGAGI. The ends lost 5 bases at V and 3 bases at J; junction bases unmatched: 1. This CDR3 comprises 13 residues. CDR3 coding DNA: TGTGCCAGCAGTCGACAGGGTGGAAACACCATATATTTT. Its translation: CASSRQGGNTIYF.

The chain couples TRBV19 to TRBJ1-1, with a weak D call TRBD1 (6 bases). Trimming left V 1 base short and J 1 base short, with 13 bases between. The CDR3 spans 16 residues. CDR1 and CDR2 (germline): LNHDA, SQIVND (reference sequence). CDR3 DNA: TGTGCCAGTAGTATAGCCCGCTGGGGGGCGAACACTGAAGCTTTCTTT. This sequence encodes CASSIARWGANTEAFF.

The CDR3 region is CASSLDRDRQFF. The CDR3 DNA follows: TGTGCCAGCAGCTTAGATAGGGACAGGCAGTTCTTC. The V call is TRBV11-2, the J call TRBJ2-1; the match to TRBD1 covers 7 bases. Germline V gene lookup returns CDR1 SGHAT and CDR2 FQNNGV. The CDR3 is 12 residues long. Unmatched junction bases numbered 2, after V lost 0 bases and J lost 12 bases.

The CDR3 region is CASASGGNEQFF. The CDR3 DNA reads TGTGCCAGCGCTTCAGGGGGCAATGAGCAGTTCTTC. The chain combines TRBV7-9 with TRBJ2-1; TRBD1 aligns across 7 bases. The CDR3 spans 12 residues. V was clipped by 8 bases and J by 6 bases; unmatched bases: 4. Germline V gene sequence: CDR1 SEHNR, CDR2 FQNEAQ (reference sequence).

This clone was seen a single time. V gene TRBV11-1 combines with J gene TRBJ2-5; the D is unclear. V dropped 4 bases and J dropped 2 bases, with 17 bases sitting between them. CDR1 is SGHAT, CDR2 FQDESV, per germline (reference sequence). CDR3 size: 16 residues. Written as DNA, the CDR3 is TGTGCCAGCAGCTCCTCGAACGGACCACTACAAGAGACCCAGTACTTC. Its translation is CASSSSNGPLQETQYF.

The gene calls are TRBV28 and TRBJ2-3; D is possibly TRBD1 or TRBD2 (5 bases each). The CDR3 is made up of 17 amino acids. Germline-derived CDR1 and CDR2 are MDHEN and SYDVKM. The ends were cut back, 1 base at V and 0 bases at J, with 14 bases in the middle. For the CDR3, the DNA is TGTGCCAGCAGTTTATCCGCCTGGGGGTTCAGCACAGATACGCAGTATTTT. Its translation: CASSLSAWGFSTDTQYF.

This rearrangement joins TRBV9 to TRBJ2-1, with 7 bases aligning to TRBD2. Trimming removed 0 bases from V and 4 bases from J; junction bases left unmatched: 10. The germline V gene encodes CDR1 SGDLS and CDR2 YYNGEE. CDR3 length: 17 residues. For the CDR3, the DNA is TGTGCCAGCAGCGTAGCCCCCGGGGGAGCGGGATACAATGAGCAGTTCTTC. This encodes CASSVAPGGAGYNEQFF.

This sequence joins TRBV28 and TRBJ2-1, with 8 bases that match TRBD2. V lost 2 bases and J lost 7; bases outside the gene matches: 10. Germline V gene lookup returns CDR1 MDHEN and CDR2 SYDVKM. The length of the CDR3 is 16 residues. CDR3: CASSLGGPAGVNEQFF. In nucleotides, the CDR3 is TGTGCCAGCAGTTTAGGTGGTCCAGCGGGAGTGAATGAGCAGTTCTTC.

The chain links TRBV5-6 to TRBJ1-2; D possibly corresponds to TRBD1 (6 bases). This CDR3 has 14 residues. V lost 2 bases and J lost 7, with 15 bases in between. Germline V gives CDR1 SGHDT, CDR2 YYEEEE. CDR3 sequence reads: CASSLQGGGSGYTF. CDR3 sequence (DNA): TGTGCCAGCAGCTTACAGGGTGGAGGATCTGGCTACACCTTC.

On this clone itself: One junction end disagrees with the germline gene, perhaps due to a read error. The V and J genes are TRBV11-3 and TRBJ2-1; D call uncertain. Germline V CDR1 and CDR2: SGHNT, YENEEA. This CDR3 is 14 amino acids long. The CDR3 reads CASSSAPSSNEQFF. CDR3 bases: TGTGCCAGCAGCTCGGCCCCTTCCTCCAATGAGCAGTTCTTC.

The chain recombines TRBV7-2 with TRBJ2-3; 7 nucleotides line up with TRBD2. The CDR3 is made up of 17 amino acids. After removal of 5 bases from V and 1 base from J, the junction contained 12 bases not matched to a gene. Germline CDR1 is SGHTA and CDR2 is FQGNSA. Here the CDR3 DNA reads TGTGCCAGCAGCCACCGGCCTAGGGGAGGGGGCACAGATACGCAGTATTTT. It codes for CASSHRPRGGGTDTQYF.

The J gene is TRBJ2-3, the V gene TRBV11-2; D is possibly TRBD1 or TRBD2 (6 bases each). Germline V gives CDR1 SGHAT, CDR2 FQNNGV. The V gene lost 6 bases and the J gene lost 1 base, with 14 bases spanning the gap. This CDR3 contains 15 residues. In DNA form, the CDR3 reads TGTGCCAGCAGTTATGGGGGGCACGGCACAGATACGCAGTATTTT. It specifies CASSYGGHGTDTQYF.

V is TRBV4-2 and J is TRBJ2-1, with 11 positions matching TRBD2. Germline CDR1 and CDR2: LGHNA and YNFKEQ. CDR3 size: 16 residues. After removal of 1 base from V and 6 bases from J, the junction contained 5 bases not matched to a gene. In DNA, the CDR3 is TGTGCCAGCAGCCAAGGGTCTAGCGGGAGGCCCAATGAGCAGTTCTTC. This encodes CASSQGSSGRPNEQFF.

The rearrangement joins TRBV6-6 to TRBJ2-5; 11 bases line up with TRBD2. There are 15 residues in the CDR3. The germline CDR1 and CDR2 sequences are MNHNY and SVGAGI (reference sequence). J lost 3 bases, V lost 6 bases, and 6 bases had no gene match. The CDR3, as DNA: TGTGCCAGCAGCAATAGCGGGAGGGCCGAAGAGACCCAGTACTTC. Translation: CASSNSGRAEETQYF.

In this sample, this clone turned up a few times. This chain links TRBV5-1 with TRBJ2-4; a weak D match, TRBD1 (5 bases). Trimming left V 0 bases short and J 7 bases short, with 14 bases between. CDR1 is SGHRS, CDR2 YFSETQ, per germline. This CDR3 spans 15 amino acids. The CDR3 DNA sequence: TGCGCCAGCAGCTTGGATTATCAGGGTCGGAACATTCAGTACTTC. This gives the protein CASSLDYQGRNIQYF.